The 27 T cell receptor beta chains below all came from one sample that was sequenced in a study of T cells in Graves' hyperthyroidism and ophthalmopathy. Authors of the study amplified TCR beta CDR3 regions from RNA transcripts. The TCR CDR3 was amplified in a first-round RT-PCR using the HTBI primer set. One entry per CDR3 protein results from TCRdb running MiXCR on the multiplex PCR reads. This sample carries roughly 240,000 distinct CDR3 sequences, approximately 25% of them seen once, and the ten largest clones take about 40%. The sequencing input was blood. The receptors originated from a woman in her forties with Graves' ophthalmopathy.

CDR3 in amino acids: CASSPGWQTQYF. For the CDR3, the DNA is TGTGCCAGCAGCCCTGGGTGGCAGACCCAGTACTTC. The J gene is TRBJ2-5, the V gene TRBV11-2; D gene unclear. Germline loops: CDR1 SGHAT, CDR2 FQNNGV. The CDR3 extends over 12 amino acids. Trimming stripped 5 bases from V and 6 bases from J, with 10 bases between.

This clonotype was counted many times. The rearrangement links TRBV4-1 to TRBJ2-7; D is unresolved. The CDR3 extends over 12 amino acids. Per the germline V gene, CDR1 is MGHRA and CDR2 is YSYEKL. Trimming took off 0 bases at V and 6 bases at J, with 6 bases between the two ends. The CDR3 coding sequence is TGCGCCAGCAGCCAAGAATACGGCGAGCAGTACTTC. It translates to CASSQEYGEQYF.

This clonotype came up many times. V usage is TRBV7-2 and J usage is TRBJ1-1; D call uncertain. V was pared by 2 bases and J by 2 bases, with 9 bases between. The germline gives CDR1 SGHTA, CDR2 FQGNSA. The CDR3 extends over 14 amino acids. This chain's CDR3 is CASSLYQENTEAFF. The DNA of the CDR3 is TGTGCCAGCAGCTTATATCAGGAAAACACTGAAGCTTTCTTT.

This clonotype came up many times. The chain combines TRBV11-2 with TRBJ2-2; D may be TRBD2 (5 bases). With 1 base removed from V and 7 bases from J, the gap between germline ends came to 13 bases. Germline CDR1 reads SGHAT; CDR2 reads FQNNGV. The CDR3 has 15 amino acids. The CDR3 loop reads CASSLVPPEGGELFF. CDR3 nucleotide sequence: TGTGCCAGCAGCTTAGTCCCACCTGAGGGCGGGGAGCTGTTTTTT.

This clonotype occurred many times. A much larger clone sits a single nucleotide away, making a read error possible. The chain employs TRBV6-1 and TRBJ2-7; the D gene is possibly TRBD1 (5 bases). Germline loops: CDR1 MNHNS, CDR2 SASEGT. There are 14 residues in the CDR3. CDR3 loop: CAGSEFTGTYEQYF. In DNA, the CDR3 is TGTGCCGGCAGTGAATTTACAGGTACCTACGAGCAGTACTTC.

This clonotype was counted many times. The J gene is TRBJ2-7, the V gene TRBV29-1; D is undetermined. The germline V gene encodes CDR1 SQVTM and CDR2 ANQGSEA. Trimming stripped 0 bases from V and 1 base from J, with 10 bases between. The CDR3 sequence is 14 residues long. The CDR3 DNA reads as TGCAGCGTTGAAGATGGGAAGGAATCCTACGAGCAGTACTTC. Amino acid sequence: CSVEDGKESYEQYF.

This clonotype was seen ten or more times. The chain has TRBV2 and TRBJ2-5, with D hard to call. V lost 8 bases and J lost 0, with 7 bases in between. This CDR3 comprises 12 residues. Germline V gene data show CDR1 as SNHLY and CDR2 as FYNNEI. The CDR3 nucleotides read TGTGCCAGCTCGACTTACCAAGAGACCCAGTACTTC. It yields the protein CASSTYQETQYF.

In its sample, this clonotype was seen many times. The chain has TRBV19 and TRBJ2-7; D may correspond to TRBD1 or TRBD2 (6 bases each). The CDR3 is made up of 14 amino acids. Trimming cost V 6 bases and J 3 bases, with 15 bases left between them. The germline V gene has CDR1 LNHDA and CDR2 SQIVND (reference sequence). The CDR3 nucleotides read TGTGCCAGTAGCAATGGGGGGCGCCTCTACGAGCAGTACTTC. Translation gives CASSNGGRLYEQYF.

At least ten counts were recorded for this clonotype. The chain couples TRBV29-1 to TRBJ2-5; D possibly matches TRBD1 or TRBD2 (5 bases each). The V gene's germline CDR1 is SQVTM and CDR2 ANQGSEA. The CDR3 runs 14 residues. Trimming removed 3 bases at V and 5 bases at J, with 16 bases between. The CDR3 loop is CSVDWGVGTETQYF. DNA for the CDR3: TGCAGCGTTGACTGGGGAGTCGGGACGGAGACCCAGTACTTC.

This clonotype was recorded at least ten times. This chain's CDR3 is CASSPAYGGTNTGELFF. The DNA of the CDR3 is TGTGCCAGCTCACCGGCCTACGGGGGTACGAACACCGGGGAGCTGTTTTTT. The rearrangement joins TRBV18 to TRBJ2-2; D might be TRBD2 (6 bases). V was shortened by 3 bases and J by 0 bases, with 14 bases between the two germline ends. CDR3 length: 17 residues. CDR1 and CDR2 from the germline V gene are KGHSH and LQKENI.

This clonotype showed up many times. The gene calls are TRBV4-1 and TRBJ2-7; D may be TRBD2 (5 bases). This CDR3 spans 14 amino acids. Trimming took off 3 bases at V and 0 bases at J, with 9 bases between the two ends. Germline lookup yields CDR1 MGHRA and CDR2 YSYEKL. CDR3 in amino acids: CASSHPGNSYEQYF. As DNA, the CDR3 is TGCGCCAGCAGCCACCCGGGGAACTCCTACGAGCAGTACTTC.

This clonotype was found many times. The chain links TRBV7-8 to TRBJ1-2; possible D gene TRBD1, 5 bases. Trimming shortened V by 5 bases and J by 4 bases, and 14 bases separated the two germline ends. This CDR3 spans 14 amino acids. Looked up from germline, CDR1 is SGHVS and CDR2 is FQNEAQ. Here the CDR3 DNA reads TGTGCCAGCAGCCAAACCAGGGCGGGCTATGGCTACACCTTC. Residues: CASSQTRAGYGYTF.

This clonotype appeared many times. The CDR3 DNA follows: TGTGCCAGCAGCATCGGGACCGTTGAGAATCAGCCCCAGCATTTT. Its protein is CASSIGTVENQPQHF. The rearrangement uses TRBV7-9 and TRBJ1-5, with D tentatively TRBD1 (5 bases). V was clipped by 5 bases and J by 4 bases, with 15 bases between them. Germline lookup yields CDR1 SEHNR and CDR2 FQNEAQ (reference sequence). The CDR3 extends over 15 amino acids.

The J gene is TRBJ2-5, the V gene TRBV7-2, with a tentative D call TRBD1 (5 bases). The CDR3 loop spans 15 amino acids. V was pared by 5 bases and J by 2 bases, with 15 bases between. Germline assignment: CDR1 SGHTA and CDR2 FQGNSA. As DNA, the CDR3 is TGTGCCAGCAGCCGTACAACAGGCAAACAAGAGACCCAGTACTTC. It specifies CASSRTTGKQETQYF.

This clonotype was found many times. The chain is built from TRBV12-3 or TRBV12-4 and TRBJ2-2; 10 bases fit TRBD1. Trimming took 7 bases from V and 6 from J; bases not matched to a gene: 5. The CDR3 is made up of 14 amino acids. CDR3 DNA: TGTGCCAGCAACCGGGACAGGGGTTCCGGGGAGCTGTTTTTT. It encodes CASNRDRGSGELFF.

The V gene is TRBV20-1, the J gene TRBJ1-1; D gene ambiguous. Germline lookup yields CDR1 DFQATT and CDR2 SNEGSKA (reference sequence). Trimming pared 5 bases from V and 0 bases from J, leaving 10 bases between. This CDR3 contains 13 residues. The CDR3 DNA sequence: TGCAGTGCTGGGAGACAAATGAACACTGAAGCTTTCTTT. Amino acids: CSAGRQMNTEAFF.

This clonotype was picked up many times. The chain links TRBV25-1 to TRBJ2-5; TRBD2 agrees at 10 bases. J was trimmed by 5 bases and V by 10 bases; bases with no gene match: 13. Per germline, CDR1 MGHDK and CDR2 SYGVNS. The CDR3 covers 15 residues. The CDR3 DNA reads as TGTGCCACCGGACCCACAGCGGGAGGGCCGGAGACCCAGTACTTC. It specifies CATGPTAGGPETQYF.

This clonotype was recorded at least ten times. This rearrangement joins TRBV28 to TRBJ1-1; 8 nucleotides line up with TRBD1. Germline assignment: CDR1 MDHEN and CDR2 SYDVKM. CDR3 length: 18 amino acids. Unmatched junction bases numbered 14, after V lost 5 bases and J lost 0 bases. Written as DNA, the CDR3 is TGTGCCAGCAGTCCGGGAATGGGGCAGGGGGCCCTGAACACTGAAGCTTTCTTT. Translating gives CASSPGMGQGALNTEAFF.

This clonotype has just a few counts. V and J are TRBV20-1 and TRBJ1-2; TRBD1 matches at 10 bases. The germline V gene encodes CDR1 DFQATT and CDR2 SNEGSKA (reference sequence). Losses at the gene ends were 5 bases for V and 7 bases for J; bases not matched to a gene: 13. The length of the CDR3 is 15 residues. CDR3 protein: CSAPGLGQGFGGYTF. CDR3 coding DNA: TGCAGTGCTCCCGGCCTGGGACAGGGGTTTGGTGGCTACACCTTC.

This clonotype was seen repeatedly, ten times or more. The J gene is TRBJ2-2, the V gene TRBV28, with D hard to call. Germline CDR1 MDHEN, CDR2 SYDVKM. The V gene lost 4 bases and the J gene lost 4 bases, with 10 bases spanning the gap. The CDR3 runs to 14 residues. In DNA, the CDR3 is TGTGCCAGCAGTTACGGAACGTTCACCGGGGAGCTGTTTTTT. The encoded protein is CASSYGTFTGELFF.

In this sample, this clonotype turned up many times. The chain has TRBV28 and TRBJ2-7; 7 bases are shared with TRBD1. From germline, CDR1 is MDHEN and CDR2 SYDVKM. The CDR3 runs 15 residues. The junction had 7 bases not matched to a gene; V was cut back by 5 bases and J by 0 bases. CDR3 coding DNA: TGTGCCAGCAGTCGGGACAGATCCCTCTCCTACGAGCAGTACTTC. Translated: CASSRDRSLSYEQYF. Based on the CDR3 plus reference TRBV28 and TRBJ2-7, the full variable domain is DVKVTQSSRYLVKRTGEKVFLECVQDMDHENMFWYRQDPGLGLRLIYFSYDVKMKEKGDIPEGYSVSREKKERFSLILESASTNQTSMYLCASSRDRSLSYEQYFGPGTRLTVT.

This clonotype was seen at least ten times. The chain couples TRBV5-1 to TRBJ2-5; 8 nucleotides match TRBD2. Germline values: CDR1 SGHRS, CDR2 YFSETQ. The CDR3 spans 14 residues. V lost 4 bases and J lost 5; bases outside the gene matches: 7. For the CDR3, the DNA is TGCGCCAGCAGCGCGGCGGGGGGTGAGGAGACCCAGTACTTC. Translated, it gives CASSAAGGEETQYF.

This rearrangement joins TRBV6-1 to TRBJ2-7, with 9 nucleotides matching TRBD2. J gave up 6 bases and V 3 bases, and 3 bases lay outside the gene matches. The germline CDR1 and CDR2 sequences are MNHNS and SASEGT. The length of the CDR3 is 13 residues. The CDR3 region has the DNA TGTGCCAGCAGTGAGGGACTAGCCGCCGAGCAGTACTTC. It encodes CASSEGLAAEQYF.

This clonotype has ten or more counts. The CDR3 here is CASSSTPGVWETQYF. The CDR3 bases are TGTGCCAGCAGCTCAACCCCAGGGGTGTGGGAGACCCAGTACTTC. The V gene is TRBV7-3, the J gene TRBJ2-5; D may be TRBD1 (6 bases). The CDR3 extends over 15 amino acids. The germline CDR1 and CDR2 sequences are SGHTA and FQGTGA. V was trimmed by 4 bases and J by 5 bases, leaving 17 bases between them.

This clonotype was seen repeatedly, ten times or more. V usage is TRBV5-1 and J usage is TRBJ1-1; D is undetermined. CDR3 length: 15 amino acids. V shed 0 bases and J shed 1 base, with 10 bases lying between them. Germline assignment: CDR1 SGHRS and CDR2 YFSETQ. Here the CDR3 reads CASSLGRGGNTEAFF. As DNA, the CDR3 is TGCGCCAGCAGCTTGGGTCGGGGAGGGAACACTGAAGCTTTCTTT.

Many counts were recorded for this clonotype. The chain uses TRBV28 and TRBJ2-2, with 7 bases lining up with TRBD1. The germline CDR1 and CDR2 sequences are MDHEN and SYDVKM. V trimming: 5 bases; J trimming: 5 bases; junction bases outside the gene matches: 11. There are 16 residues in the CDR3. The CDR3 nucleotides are TGTGCCAGCAGTCCACTCGAGGGGGCGAGGACCGGGGAGCTGTTTTTT. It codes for CASSPLEGARTGELFF.

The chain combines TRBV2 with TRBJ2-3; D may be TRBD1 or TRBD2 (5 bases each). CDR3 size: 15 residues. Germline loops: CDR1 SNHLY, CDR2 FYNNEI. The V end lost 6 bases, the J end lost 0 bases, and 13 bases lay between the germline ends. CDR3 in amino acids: CASRTRDGSTDTQYF. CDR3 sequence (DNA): TGTGCCAGCAGGACCCGGGACGGTAGCACAGATACGCAGTATTTT.